Described below is a single TCR beta chain sequence and its context. Its specificity is unknown. The beta constant-region primer was an equimolar mix of two oligonucleotides covering TRBC1 and TRBC2. The ligated cDNA underwent four PCR rounds using SP2 and nested alpha and beta constant-region primers. MiXCR, run by TCRdb on the UMI-ligation and nested PCR reads, gives a single entry per CDR3 protein. The sample has over 90,000 distinct CDR3 sequences; over 9% are singletons. The CDR3 runs 14 residues. Germline V gene sequence: CDR1 LGHNA, CDR2 YNFKEQ. Deletions cut 4 bases from V and 8 bases from J, with 17 bases between. These data belong to a study of naive and memory T cell subsets. Study-level points and caveats: Especially in CD8 cells, naive repertoires contained a few larger clonotypes, possibly CD45RA-re-expressing memory cells. Naive and memory repertoire findings lacked a ground truth for validation.

The sequencing input was naive CD4+ T cells from blood. This clonotype was sampled from a human donor in good health. The chain has TRBV4-2 and TRBJ1-1, with a possible D match to TRBD1 (5 bases). For the CDR3, the DNA is TGTGCCAGCAGCCGCCAGACAGAGGCGGGGGAAGCTTTCTTT. Its protein is CASSRQTEAGEAFF.